This record looks at one T cell receptor (beta chain) sequence and its context. Its antigen is not known. It was second doses at about 4 or about 12 weeks that were pooled. This sample is drawn from a study of T cell responses to AZD1222 COVID-19 vaccine. Study-wide results and caveats: Receipt of two AZD1222 doses was followed by a rise in Spike-specific TCR breadth and depth.

This table comes from immunoSEQ multiplex PCR, and its TCRdb copy is limited to in-frame clones, with some not included. The sample records some 60,000 clones, over 65% being singletons. Trimming took 1 base from V and 6 from J; bases not matched to a gene: 5. CDR1 is SGHTA, CDR2 FQGNSA, per germline. The CDR3 is made up of 14 amino acids. The receptor comes from an adult who received the AZD1222 COVID-19 vaccine. The sequenced sample was peripheral blood, obtained 28 days after the second AZD1222 dose. The chain joins TRBV7-2 to TRBJ2-7; TRBD1 agrees at 8 bases. The CDR3 DNA is TGTGCCAGCAGCTTAGGGGCAGGGGGCGTCGAGCAGTACTTC. This codes for CASSLGAGGVEQYF.